These 9 T cell receptor beta chains came from one sample sequenced in a study of shared clonotypes between healthy human individuals. The data were produced by immunoSEQ multiplex PCR, yet TCRdb's version contains in-frame clones alone and is incomplete. Among around 120,000 clones listed, approximately 70% were seen once. The sequencing sample was made of memory CD8+ T cells sorted from blood. Subset specified: CD45RO+ cells pooled with CCR7-negative TemRA cells. The receptor set was obtained from a woman in her 30s in good health.

This clone was counted ten times or more. The V and J genes are TRBV28 and TRBJ2-6; D gene unclear. The CDR3 extends over 15 amino acids. Trimming shortened V by 2 bases and J by 0 bases, and 5 bases separated the two germline ends. The germline V gene encodes CDR1 MDHEN and CDR2 SYDVKM. The CDR3: CASSLVLSGANVLTF. DNA of the CDR3: TGTGCCAGCAGTTTAGTTCTCTCTGGGGCCAACGTCCTGACTTTC.

This clone was observed many times. V and J are TRBV6-4 and TRBJ2-3; 9 positions agree with TRBD2. Germline-derived CDR1 and CDR2 are MRHNA and SNTAGT. The CDR3 totals 15 residues. Trimming at V came to 0 bases and at J to 5 bases, leaving 3 bases not matched to a gene. The CDR3 loop is CASSDSSGRGDTQYF. The CDR3 nucleotides are TGTGCCAGCAGTGACTCTAGCGGGAGAGGAGATACGCAGTATTTT.

The rearrangement joins TRBV27 to TRBJ1-2; 7 positions match TRBD1. Germline CDR1 and CDR2: MNHEY and SMNVEV (reference sequence). With V trimmed by 5 bases and J by 8 bases, 5 bases remained unmatched. CDR3 length: 12 residues. Here the CDR3 DNA reads TGTGCCAGCAGTCACAGGGGAAACGGCTACACCTTC. It codes for CASSHRGNGYTF.

This sequence joins TRBV9 and TRBJ2-2; D call uncertain. Trimming left V 1 base short and J 5 bases short, with 3 bases between. This CDR3 spans 12 amino acids. Germline CDR1 reads SGDLS; CDR2 reads YYNGEE. CDR3 loop: CASSVYTGELFF. CDR3 bases: TGTGCCAGCAGCGTATATACCGGGGAGCTGTTTTTT.

This rearrangement joins TRBV6-5 to TRBJ2-1; 7 bases agree with TRBD1. The CDR3 is made up of 14 amino acids. V trimming: 5 bases; J trimming: 3 bases; junction bases outside the gene matches: 4. In germline, CDR1 is MNHEY, CDR2 SVGAGI. CDR3 protein: CASSQGGDYNEQFF. The DNA of the CDR3 is TGTGCCAGCAGTCAAGGGGGCGACTACAATGAGCAGTTCTTC.

This rearrangement joins TRBV27 to TRBJ1-5; 10 nucleotides match TRBD1. The trim removed 0 bases at V and 4 bases at J, leaving 9 bases unmatched. This CDR3 has 18 residues. CDR1 and CDR2 (germline): MNHEY, SMNVEV (reference sequence). CDR3 sequence reads: CASSLSWDRGVRNQPQHF. CDR3 bases: TGTGCCAGCAGTTTATCGTGGGACAGGGGAGTTAGAAATCAGCCCCAGCATTTT.

This clone was counted once. In DNA, the CDR3 is TGTGCCACCAGCAGAAGACAGGTGTCCTACGAGCAGTACTTC. This sequence encodes CATSRRQVSYEQYF. The genes are TRBV15 and TRBJ2-7, with D possibly being TRBD1 (6 bases). V lost 2 bases and J 1 base, leaving 9 bases between the germline ends. CDR3 length: 14 residues. Germline V CDR1 and CDR2: LNHNV, YYDKDF (reference sequence).

In DNA, the CDR3 is TGCAGCGCCCTGGGTAGCGGGACAGCAAACACCGGGGAGCTGTTTTTT. Its protein product is CSALGSGTANTGELFF. The V and J genes are TRBV29-1 and TRBJ2-2; possibly TRBD2 for D (8 bases). V lost 7 bases and J 2 bases, leaving 20 bases between the germline ends. In germline, CDR1 is SQVTM, CDR2 ANQGSEA. The CDR3 spans 16 residues.

The chain recombines TRBV13 with TRBJ2-7; 8 bases agree with TRBD1. Germline loops: CDR1 PRHDT, CDR2 FYEKMQ (reference sequence). V lost 6 bases to trimming and J lost 5 bases; unmatched junction nucleotides: 9. This CDR3 region has 14 residues. The CDR3 loop reads CASSPQGARNEQYF. The DNA of the CDR3 is TGTGCCAGCAGTCCCCAGGGGGCGCGGAACGAGCAGTACTTC.